This T cell receptor (beta chain) originates from a study of shared clonotypes between healthy human individuals. The CDR3 contains 14 residues. Germline assignment: CDR1 SGHNT and CDR2 YYREEE (reference sequence). V was shortened by 4 bases and J by 3 bases, with 13 bases between the two germline ends. The repertoire was sequenced with immunoSEQ multiplex PCR; TCRdb's copy has only in-frame clones and lacks some. The table lists about 2.4 million clones, approximately 93% of them singletons, with roughly 0.36% in the top ten. Source material: naive CD4+ T cells from PBMCs. Subset specified: CD45RA+ positively selected. This clonotype originated in a man in his late teens or twenties in good health. Some clones in this sample may be carry-over from other donors' samples. The chain recombines TRBV5-4 with TRBJ1-1; D is undetermined. Here the CDR3 DNA reads TGTGCCAGCAGCCAAGAGGTCGGGGACACTGAAGCTTTCTTT. Translated: CASSQEVGDTEAFF. The entire variable domain, with the rest obtained from reference TRBV5-4 and TRBJ1-1, is as follows: ETGVTQSPTHLIKTRGQQVTLRCSSQSGHNTVSWYQQALGQGPQFIFQYYREEENGRGNFPPRFSGLQFPNYSSELNVNALELDDSALYLCASSQEVGDTEAFFGQGTRLTVV.